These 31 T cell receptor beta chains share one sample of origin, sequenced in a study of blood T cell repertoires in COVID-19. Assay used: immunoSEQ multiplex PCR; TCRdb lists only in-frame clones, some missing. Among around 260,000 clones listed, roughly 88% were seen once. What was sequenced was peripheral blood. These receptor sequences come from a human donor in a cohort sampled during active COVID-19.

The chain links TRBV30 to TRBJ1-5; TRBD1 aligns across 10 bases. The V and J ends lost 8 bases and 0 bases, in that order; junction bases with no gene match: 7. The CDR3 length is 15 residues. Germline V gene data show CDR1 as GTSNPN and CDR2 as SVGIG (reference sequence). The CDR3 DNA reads TGTGCCAGCGGACAGGGGGTTGTTAGCAATCAGCCCCAGCATTTT. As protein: CASGQGVVSNQPQHF.

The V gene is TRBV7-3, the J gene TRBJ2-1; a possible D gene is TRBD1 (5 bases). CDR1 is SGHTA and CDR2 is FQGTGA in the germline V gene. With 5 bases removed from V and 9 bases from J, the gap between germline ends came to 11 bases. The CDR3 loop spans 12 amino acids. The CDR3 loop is CASSAERGEQFF. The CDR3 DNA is TGTGCCAGCAGCGCCGAAAGGGGTGAGCAGTTCTTC.

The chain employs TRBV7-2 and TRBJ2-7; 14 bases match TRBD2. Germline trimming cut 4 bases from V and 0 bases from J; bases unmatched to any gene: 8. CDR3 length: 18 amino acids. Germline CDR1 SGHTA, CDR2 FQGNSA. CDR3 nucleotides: TGTGCCAGCAGCTCCCGGACTAGCGGGGGGTCTTCCTCCTACGAGCAGTACTTC. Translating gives CASSSRTSGGSSSYEQYF.

The CDR3 reads CASSQGGDRGAQHF. The CDR3 bases are TGTGCCAGCAGCCAAGGCGGGGACAGGGGGGCCCAGCATTTT. The V call is TRBV3-1 (or the pseudogene TRBV3-2), the J call TRBJ1-5; 11 positions match TRBD1. Trimming took 1 base from V and 11 from J; bases not matched to a gene: 4. The CDR3 extends over 14 amino acids. From germline, CDR1 is LGHDT and CDR2 YNNKEL (reference sequence).

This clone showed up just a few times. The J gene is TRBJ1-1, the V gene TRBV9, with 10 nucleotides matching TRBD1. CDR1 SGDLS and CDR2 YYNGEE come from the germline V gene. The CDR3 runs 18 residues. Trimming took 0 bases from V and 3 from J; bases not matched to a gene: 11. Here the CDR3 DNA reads TGTGCCAGCAGCGTAGAGGGGGGAGGGACAGGGGATGACACTGAAGCTTTCTTT. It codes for CASSVEGGGTGDDTEAFF.

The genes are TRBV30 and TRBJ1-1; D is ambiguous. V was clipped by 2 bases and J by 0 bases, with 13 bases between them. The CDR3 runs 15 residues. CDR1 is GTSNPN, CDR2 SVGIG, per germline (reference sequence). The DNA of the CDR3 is TGTGCCTGGAGTTTGTATGGCAGAATGAACACTGAAGCTTTCTTT. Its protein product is CAWSLYGRMNTEAFF.

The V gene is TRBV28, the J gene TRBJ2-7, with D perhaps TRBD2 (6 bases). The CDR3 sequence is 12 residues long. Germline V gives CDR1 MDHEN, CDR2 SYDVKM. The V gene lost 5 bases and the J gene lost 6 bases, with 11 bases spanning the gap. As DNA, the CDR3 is TGTGCCAGCAGTCCGGAGGGGCTCGAGCAGTACTTC. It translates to CASSPEGLEQYF. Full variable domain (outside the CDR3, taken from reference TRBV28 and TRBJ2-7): DVKVTQSSRYLVKRTGEKVFLECVQDMDHENMFWYRQDPGLGLRLIYFSYDVKMKEKGDIPEGYSVSREKKERFSLILESASTNQTSMYLCASSPEGLEQYFGPGTRLTVT.

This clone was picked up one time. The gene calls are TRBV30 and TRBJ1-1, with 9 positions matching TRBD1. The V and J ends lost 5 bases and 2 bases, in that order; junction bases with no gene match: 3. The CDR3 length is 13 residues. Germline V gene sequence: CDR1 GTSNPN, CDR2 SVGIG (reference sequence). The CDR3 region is CAWGTGINTEAFF. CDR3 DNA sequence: TGTGCCTGGGGGACAGGGATTAACACTGAAGCTTTCTTT.

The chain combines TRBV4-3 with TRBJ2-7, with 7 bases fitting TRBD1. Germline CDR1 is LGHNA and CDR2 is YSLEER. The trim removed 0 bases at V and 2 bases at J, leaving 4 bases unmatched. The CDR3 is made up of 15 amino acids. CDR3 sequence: CASSQDDGTAYEQYF. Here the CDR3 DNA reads TGCGCCAGCAGCCAAGATGATGGGACAGCCTACGAGCAGTACTTC.

The CDR3: CASSFEVGRGEQYF. As DNA, the CDR3 is TGTGCCAGCAGTTTCGAGGTGGGTCGGGGCGAGCAGTACTTC. This chain links TRBV28 with TRBJ2-7, with a possible D match to TRBD2 (5 bases). Trimming pared 3 bases from V and 6 bases from J, leaving 15 bases between. In germline, CDR1 is MDHEN, CDR2 SYDVKM. This CDR3 is 14 amino acids long.

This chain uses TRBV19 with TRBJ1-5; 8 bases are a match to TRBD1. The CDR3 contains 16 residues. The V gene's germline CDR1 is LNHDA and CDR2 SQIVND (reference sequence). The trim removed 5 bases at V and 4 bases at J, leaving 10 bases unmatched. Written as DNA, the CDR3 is TGTGCCAGTAGTCGACGGCAGGGGGCGGGTAATCAGCCCCAGCATTTT. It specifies CASSRRQGAGNQPQHF.

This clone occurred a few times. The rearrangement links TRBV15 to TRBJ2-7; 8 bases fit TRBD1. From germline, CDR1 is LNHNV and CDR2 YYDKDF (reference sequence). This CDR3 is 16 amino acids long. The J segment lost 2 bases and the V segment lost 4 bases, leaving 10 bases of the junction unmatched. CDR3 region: CATSIGRTGIPYEQYF. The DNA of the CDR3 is TGTGCCACCAGCATCGGCCGGACAGGGATTCCCTACGAGCAGTACTTC.

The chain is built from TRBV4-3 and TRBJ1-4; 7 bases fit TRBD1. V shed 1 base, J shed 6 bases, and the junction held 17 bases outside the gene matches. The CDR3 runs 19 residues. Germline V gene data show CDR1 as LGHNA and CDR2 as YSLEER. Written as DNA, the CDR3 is TGCGCCAGCAGCCAAGGGCTTTCAGGTGTGGGGACAGCTTATGAAAAACTGTTTTTT. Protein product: CASSQGLSGVGTAYEKLFF.

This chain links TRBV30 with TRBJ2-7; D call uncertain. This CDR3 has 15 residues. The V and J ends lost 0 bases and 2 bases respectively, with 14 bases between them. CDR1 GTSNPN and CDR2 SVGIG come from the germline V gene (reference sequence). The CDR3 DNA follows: TGTGCCTGGAGTGTACATCGGGTCACTACCTACGAGCAGTACTTC. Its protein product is CAWSVHRVTTYEQYF.

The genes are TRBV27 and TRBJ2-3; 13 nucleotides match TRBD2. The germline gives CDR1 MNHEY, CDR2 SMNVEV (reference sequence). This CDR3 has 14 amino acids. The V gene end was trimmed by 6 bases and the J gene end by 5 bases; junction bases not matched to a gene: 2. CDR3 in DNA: TGTGCCAGCAGCAGGACTAGCGGGAGAGATACGCAGTATTTT. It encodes CASSRTSGRDTQYF.

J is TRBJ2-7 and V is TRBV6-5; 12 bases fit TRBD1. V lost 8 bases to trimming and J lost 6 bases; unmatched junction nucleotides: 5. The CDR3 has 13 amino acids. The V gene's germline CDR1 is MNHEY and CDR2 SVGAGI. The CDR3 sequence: CASCRDRGREQYF. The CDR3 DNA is TGTGCCAGCTGCCGGGACAGGGGGCGCGAGCAGTACTTC.

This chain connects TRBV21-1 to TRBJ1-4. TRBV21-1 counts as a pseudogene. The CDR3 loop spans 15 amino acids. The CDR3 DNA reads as TGTGCCAGCACCTCCGGAGGAGAACCCAATGAAAAACTGTTTTTT. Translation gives CASTSGGEPNEKLFF.

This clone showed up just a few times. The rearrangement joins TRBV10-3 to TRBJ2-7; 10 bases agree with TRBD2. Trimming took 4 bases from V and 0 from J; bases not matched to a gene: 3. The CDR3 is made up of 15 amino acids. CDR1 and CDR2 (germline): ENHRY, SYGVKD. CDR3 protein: CAISGGTSDSYEQYF. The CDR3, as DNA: TGTGCCATCAGTGGCGGGACTAGCGACTCCTACGAGCAGTACTTC.

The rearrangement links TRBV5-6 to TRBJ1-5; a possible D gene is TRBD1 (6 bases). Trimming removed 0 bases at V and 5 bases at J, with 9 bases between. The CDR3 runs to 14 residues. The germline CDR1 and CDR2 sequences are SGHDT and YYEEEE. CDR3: CASSLAAGDQPQHF. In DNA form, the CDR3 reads TGTGCCAGCAGCTTGGCGGCAGGGGATCAGCCCCAGCATTTT.

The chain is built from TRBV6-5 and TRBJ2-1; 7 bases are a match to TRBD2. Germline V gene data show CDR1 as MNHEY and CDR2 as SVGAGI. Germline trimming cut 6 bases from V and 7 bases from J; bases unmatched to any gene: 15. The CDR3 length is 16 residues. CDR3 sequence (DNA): TGTGCCAGCAGCTACAAGGCGGGGAGGGCAGTTAATGAGCAGTTCTTC. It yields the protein CASSYKAGRAVNEQFF.

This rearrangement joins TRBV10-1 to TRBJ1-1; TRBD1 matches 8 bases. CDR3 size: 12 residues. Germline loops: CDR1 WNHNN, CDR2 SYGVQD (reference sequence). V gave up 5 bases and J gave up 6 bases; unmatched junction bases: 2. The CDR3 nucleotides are TGCGCCAGCAGTCAACAGGGGGCTGAAGCTTTCTTT. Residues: CASSQQGAEAFF.

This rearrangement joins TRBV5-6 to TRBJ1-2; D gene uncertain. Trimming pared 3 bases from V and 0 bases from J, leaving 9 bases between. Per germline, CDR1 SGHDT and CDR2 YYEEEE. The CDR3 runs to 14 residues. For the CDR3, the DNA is TGTGCCAGCAGCTCGCAGCGATCTAACTATGGCTACACCTTC. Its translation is CASSSQRSNYGYTF.

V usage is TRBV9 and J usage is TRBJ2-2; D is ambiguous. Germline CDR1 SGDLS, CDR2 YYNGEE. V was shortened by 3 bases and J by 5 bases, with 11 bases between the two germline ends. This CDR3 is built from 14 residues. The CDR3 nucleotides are TGTGCCAGCAGCGGGAACAGAAAGACCGGGGAGCTGTTTTTT. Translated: CASSGNRKTGELFF.

CDR3 sequence: CASSPSGRGNNEQFF. Written as DNA, the CDR3 is TGTGCCAGCAGCCCTAGCGGGAGGGGTAACAATGAGCAGTTCTTC. The gene calls are TRBV7-3 and TRBJ2-1, with 12 bases fitting TRBD2. The CDR3 contains 15 residues. The V gene end was trimmed by 5 bases and the J gene end by 5 bases; junction bases not matched to a gene: 4. Germline loops: CDR1 SGHTA, CDR2 FQGTGA.

The CDR3 DNA follows: TGTGCCAGAAGCTTCTGGCAGGGTTCATCCTACGAGCAGTACTTC. Its translation: CARSFWQGSSYEQYF. This chain links TRBV5-3 with TRBJ2-7; the D gene is possibly TRBD1 (5 bases). TRBV5-3 is treated as an ORF (open reading frame) with a function not yet certain. V shed 2 bases and J shed 1 base, with 13 bases lying between them. The CDR3 contains 15 residues.

CDR3 amino acids: CASRRGQNEQYF. The CDR3 region has the DNA TGTGCCAGCAGGCGAGGTCAGAACGAGCAGTACTTC. The rearrangement links TRBV6-5 to TRBJ2-7; D remains unclear. There are 12 residues in the CDR3. Germline values: CDR1 MNHEY, CDR2 SVGAGI. Trimming took off 6 bases at V and 5 bases at J, with 11 bases between the two ends.

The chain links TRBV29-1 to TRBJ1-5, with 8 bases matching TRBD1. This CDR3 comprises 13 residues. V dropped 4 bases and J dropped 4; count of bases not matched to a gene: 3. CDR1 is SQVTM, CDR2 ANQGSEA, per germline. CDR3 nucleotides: TGCAGCGTTGGACAGGGGCTTAATCAGCCCCAGCATTTT. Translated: CSVGQGLNQPQHF.

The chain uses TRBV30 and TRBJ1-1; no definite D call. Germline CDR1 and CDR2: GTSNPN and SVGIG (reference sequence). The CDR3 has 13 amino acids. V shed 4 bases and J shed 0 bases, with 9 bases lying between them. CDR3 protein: CAWILQMNTEAFF. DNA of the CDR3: TGTGCCTGGATACTCCAAATGAACACTGAAGCTTTCTTT.

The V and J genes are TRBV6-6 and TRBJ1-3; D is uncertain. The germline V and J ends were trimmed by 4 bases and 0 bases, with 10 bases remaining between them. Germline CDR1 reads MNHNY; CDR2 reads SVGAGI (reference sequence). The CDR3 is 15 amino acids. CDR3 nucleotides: TGTGCCAGCAGTTCTGGAGCAGACTCTGGAAACACCATATATTTT. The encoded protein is CASSSGADSGNTIYF.

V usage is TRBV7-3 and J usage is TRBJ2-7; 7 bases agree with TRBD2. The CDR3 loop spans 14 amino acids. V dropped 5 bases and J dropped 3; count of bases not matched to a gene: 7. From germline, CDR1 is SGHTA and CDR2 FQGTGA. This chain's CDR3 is CASSPRAGDYEQYF. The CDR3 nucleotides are TGTGCCAGCAGCCCGCGGGCGGGGGACTACGAGCAGTACTTC.

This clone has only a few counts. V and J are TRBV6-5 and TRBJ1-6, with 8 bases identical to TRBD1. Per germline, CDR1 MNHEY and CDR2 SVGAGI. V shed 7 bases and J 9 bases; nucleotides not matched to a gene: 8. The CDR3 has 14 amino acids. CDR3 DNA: TGTGCCAGCACCCCCGGACAGGGCGGTTCACCCCTCCACTTT. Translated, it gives CASTPGQGGSPLHF.